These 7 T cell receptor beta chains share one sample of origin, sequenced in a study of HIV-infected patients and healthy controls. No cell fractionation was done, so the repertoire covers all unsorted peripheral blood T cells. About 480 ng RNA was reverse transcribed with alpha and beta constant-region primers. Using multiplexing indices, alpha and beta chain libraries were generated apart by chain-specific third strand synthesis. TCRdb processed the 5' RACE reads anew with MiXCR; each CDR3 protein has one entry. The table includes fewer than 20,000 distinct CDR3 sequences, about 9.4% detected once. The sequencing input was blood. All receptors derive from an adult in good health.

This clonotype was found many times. DNA of the CDR3: TGTGCCAGCCCCATCTCCGATCGGTCCTACAATGAGCAGTTCTTC. It yields the protein CASPISDRSYNEQFF. V and J are TRBV7-3 and TRBJ2-1, with D unclear. Germline assignment: CDR1 SGHTA and CDR2 FQGTGA. The CDR3 consists of 15 residues. The V and J ends lost 8 bases and 1 base respectively, with 15 bases between them.

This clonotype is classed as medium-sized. The chain's CDR3 is CASSSLAGFNEQFF. The CDR3 bases are TGTGCCAGCAGCTCCCTAGCGGGATTCAATGAGCAGTTCTTC. The rearrangement joins TRBV11-2 to TRBJ2-1; 9 positions match TRBD2. The germline gives CDR1 SGHAT, CDR2 FQNNGV. The V and J ends lost 4 bases and 6 bases, in that order; junction bases with no gene match: 4. The CDR3 totals 14 residues.

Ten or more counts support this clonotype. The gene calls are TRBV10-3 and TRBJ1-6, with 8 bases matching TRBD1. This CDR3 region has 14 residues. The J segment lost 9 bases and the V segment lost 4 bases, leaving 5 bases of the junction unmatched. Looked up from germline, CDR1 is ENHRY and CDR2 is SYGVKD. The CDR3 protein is CAISVPGGGSPLHF. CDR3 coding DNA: TGTGCCATCAGTGTTCCAGGGGGCGGTTCACCCCTCCACTTT.

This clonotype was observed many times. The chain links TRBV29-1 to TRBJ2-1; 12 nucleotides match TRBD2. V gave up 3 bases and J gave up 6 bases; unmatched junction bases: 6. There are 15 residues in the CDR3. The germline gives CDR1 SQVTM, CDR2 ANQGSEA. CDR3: CSVETSGRVGNEQFF. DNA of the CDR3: TGCAGCGTTGAGACTAGCGGGAGAGTCGGCAATGAGCAGTTCTTC.

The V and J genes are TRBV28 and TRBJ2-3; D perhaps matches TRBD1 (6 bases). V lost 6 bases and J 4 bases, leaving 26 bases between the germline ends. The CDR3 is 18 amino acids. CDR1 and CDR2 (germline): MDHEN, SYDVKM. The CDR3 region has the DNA TGTGCCAGCAGCACTGTTTGGTTACAGGGTACGGGTGCAGATACGCAGTATTTT. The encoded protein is CASSTVWLQGTGADTQYF.

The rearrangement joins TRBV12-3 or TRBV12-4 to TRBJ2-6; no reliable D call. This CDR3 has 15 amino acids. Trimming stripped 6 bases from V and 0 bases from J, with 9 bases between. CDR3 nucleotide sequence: TGTGCCAGCAGCCCTACACGCTCTGGGGCCAACGTCCTGACTTTC. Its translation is CASSPTRSGANVLTF.

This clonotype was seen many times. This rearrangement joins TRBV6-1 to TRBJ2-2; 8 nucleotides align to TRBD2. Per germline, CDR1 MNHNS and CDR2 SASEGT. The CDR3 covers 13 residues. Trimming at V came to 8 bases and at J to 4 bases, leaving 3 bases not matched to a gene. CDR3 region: CASSGRGTGELFF. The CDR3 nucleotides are TGTGCCAGCTCCGGGAGGGGCACCGGGGAGCTGTTTTTT.